The clone carrying this TCR beta chain appeared many times. The antigen is unknown. This record comes from a study of spatial heterogeneity in lung cancer. Study-wide points: For expanded intratumoral alpha and beta TCRs, counts tracked tumor mutation counts.

Time point meaning: sample taken at primary tumor resection. The germline CDR1 and CDR2 sequences are DFQATT and SNEGSKA (reference sequence). The CDR3 is 17 amino acids. Trimming removed 3 bases from V and 0 bases from J, with 20 bases in between. TCRdb used MiXCR to reprocess the 5' RACE reads, holding one entry per CDR3 protein. The sample records about 9,200 distinct CDR3 sequences, 6.5% to 9.5% being singletons. This receptor was taken from a male donor with early-stage non-small cell lung cancer. The chain has TRBV20-1 and TRBJ1-1, with D perhaps matching TRBD1 (6 bases). The source material was lung tumor tissue, sampled at surgery. CDR3 DNA: TGCAGTGCTAGGAGGGATCGGGGGGCGCTAATGAACACTGAAGCTTTCTTT. Translating it yields CSARRDRGALMNTEAFF.